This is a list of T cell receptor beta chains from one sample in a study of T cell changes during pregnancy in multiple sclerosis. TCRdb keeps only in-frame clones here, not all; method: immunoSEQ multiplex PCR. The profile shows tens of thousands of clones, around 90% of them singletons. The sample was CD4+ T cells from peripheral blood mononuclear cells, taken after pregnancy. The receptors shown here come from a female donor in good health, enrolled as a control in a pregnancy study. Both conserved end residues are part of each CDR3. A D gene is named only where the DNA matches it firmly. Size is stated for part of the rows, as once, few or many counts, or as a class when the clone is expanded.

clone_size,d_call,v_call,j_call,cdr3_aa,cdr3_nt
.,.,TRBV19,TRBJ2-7,CASSIDEDYEQYF,TGTGCCAGTAGTATCGACGAGGACTACGAGCAGTACTTC
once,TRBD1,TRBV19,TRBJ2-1,CASKEQGTYNEQFF,TGTGCCAGTAAGGAACAGGGGACCTACAATGAGCAGTTCTTC
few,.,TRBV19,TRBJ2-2,CASTQSGELFF,TGTGCCAGTACTCAGTCCGGGGAGCTGTTTTTT
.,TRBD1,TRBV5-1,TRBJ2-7,CASSLSTGGLEQYF,TGCGCCAGCAGCTTGTCCACAGGGGGTCTGGAGCAGTACTTC
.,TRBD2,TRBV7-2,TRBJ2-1,CASSLSSGSQNEQFF,TGTGCCAGCAGCTTATCTAGCGGGAGTCAAAATGAGCAGTTCTTC
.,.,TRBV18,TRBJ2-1,CASSPQGGGDEQFF,TGTGCCAGCTCGCCCCAGGGAGGTGGGGATGAGCAGTTCTTC
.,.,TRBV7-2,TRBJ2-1,CASSLSGTLRYNEQFF,TGTGCCAGCAGCTTAAGCGGGACACTCAGGTACAATGAGCAGTTCTTC
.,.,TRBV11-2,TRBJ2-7,CASSYPGRDPYEQYF,TGTGCCAGCAGCTACCCGGGCAGGGATCCCTACGAGCAGTACTTC
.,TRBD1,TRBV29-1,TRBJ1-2,CSAAPGTGSYGYTF,TGCAGCGCCGCCCCCGGGACAGGGTCTTATGGCTACACCTTC
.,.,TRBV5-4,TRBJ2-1,CASSSAQGNEQFF,TGTGCCAGCAGCTCCGCCCAGGGGAATGAGCAGTTCTTC
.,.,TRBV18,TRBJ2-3,CASSPLLAPDTQYF,TGTGCCAGCTCACCACTACTAGCTCCAGATACGCAGTATTTT
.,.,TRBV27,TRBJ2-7,CASSSDSSYEQYF,TGTGCCAGCAGCAGCGATAGCAGCTACGAGCAGTACTTC
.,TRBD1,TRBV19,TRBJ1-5,CASSRPGQGAGQPQHF,TGTGCCAGTAGTCGACCTGGACAGGGGGCTGGGCAGCCCCAGCATTTT
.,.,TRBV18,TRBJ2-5,CASSTTGGGETQYF,TGTGCCAGCTCTACGACAGGAGGTGGTGAGACCCAGTACTTC
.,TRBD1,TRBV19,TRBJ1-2,CASSPQGAQDYGYTF,TGTGCCAGTAGCCCGCAGGGGGCGCAGGACTATGGCTACACCTTC
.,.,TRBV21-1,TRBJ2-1,CASSKDANRGCYNEQFF,TGTGCCAGCAGCAAAGACGCCAACAGGGGTTGCTACAATGAGCAGTTCTTC
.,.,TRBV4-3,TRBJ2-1,CASSQESGNEQFF,TGCGCCAGCAGCCAAGAATCAGGGAATGAGCAGTTCTTC
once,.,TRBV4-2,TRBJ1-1,CASSQNTGNAEAFF,TGTGCCAGCAGCCAAAACACCGGGAACGCTGAAGCTTTCTTT
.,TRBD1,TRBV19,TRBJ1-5,CASSRAGQGNQPQHF,TGTGCCAGTAGTAGAGCGGGACAGGGAAATCAGCCCCAGCATTTT
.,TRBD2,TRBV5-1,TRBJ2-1,CASNPTSGTYNEQFF,TGCGCCAGTAACCCGACTAGCGGGACTTACAATGAGCAGTTCTTC
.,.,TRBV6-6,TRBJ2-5,CASRTGTYQETQYF,TGTGCCAGCAGAACGGGGACTTACCAAGAGACCCAGTACTTC
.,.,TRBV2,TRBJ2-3,CASSELGPPRDTQYF,TGTGCCAGCAGTGAACTGGGCCCACCCAGAGATACGCAGTATTTT
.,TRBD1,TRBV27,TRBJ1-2,CASSPGQGPSGYTF,TGTGCCAGCAGCCCTGGACAGGGCCCTAGTGGCTACACCTTC
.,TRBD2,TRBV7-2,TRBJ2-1,CASSLGLAAYNEQFF,TGTGCCAGCAGCTTAGGACTAGCGGCCTACAATGAGCAGTTCTTC
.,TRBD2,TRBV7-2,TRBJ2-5,CASSLAGGQETQYF,TGTGCCAGCAGCCTAGCGGGGGGACAAGAGACCCAGTACTTC
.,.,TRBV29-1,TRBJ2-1,CSVGVGRSSYNEQFF,TGCAGCGTTGGGGTGGGGCGGAGCTCCTACAATGAGCAGTTCTTC
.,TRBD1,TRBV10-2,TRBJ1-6,CASSEARGQGNSPLHF,TGCGCCAGCAGTGAGGCCCGCGGACAGGGAAATTCACCCCTCCACTTT
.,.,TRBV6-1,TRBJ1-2,CASTRDRSYGYTF,TGTGCCAGCACCCGAGACAGGAGCTATGGCTACACCTTC
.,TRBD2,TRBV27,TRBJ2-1,CASRGGAGTYNEQFF,TGTGCCAGCAGGGGGGGAGCGGGGACCTACAATGAGCAGTTCTTC
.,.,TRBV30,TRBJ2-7,CAWKHSTHPFF,TGTGCCTGGAAGCATTCTACCCACCCTTTTTTC
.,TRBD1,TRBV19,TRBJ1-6,CASSIGEDRGSPLHF,TGTGCCAGTAGTATAGGGGAGGACAGGGGTTCACCCCTCCACTTT
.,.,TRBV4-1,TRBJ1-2,CASSGRQGTYYGYTF,TGCGCCAGCAGCGGGAGGCAGGGCACATACTATGGCTACACCTTC
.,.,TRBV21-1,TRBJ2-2,CASSQGTGGGGELFF,TGTGCCAGCAGCCAGGGGACAGGGGGCGGCGGGGAGCTGTTTTTT
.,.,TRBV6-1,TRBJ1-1,CASSVKTGPNTEAFF,TGTGCCAGCAGTGTAAAGACAGGCCCGAACACTGAAGCTTTCTTT
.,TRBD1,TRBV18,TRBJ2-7,CASSPGQGLGEQYF,TGTGCCAGCTCACCGGGACAGGGGCTTGGCGAGCAGTACTTC
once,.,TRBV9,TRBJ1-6,CASSPGQGWNSPLHF,TGTGCCAGCAGCCCGGGGCAGGGGTGGAATTCACCCCTCCACTTT
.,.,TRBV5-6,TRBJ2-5,CASSGGDRWGETQYF,TGTGCCAGCAGCGGAGGGGACAGATGGGGAGAGACCCAGTACTTC
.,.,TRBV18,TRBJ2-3,CASSPLAWSTDTQYF,TGTGCCAGCTCACCTCTAGCGTGGAGCACAGATACGCAGTATTTT
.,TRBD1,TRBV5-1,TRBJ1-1,CASSFTGGLNTEAFF,TGCGCCAGCAGCTTTACAGGGGGACTGAACACTGAAGCTTTCTTT
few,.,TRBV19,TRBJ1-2,CATREGQEFNYGYTF,TGTGCCACCCGGGAGGGGCAAGAATTTAACTATGGCTACACCTTC
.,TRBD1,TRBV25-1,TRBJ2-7,CATGTGGYEQYF,TGTGCCACCGGGACAGGGGGCTACGAGCAGTACTTC
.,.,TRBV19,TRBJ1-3,CASSISRDSGNTIYF,TGTGCCAGTAGTATAAGCAGGGACTCTGGAAACACCATATATTTT
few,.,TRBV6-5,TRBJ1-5,CASSSGRWQGQQPQHF,TGTGCCAGCAGTTCCGGTCGGTGGCAGGGTCAGCAGCCCCAGCATTTT
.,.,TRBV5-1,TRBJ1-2,CASSSTGLGGYTF,TGCGCCAGCAGCTCCACAGGGCTCGGCGGCTACACCTTC
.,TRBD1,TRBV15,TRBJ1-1,CATRRDRGGTEAFF,TGTGCCACCAGGAGGGACAGGGGGGGGACTGAAGCTTTCTTT
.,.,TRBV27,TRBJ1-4,CASSGTRNEKLFF,TGTGCCAGCAGCGGGACACGAAATGAAAAACTGTTTTTT
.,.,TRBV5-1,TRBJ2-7,CASSFPGAYEQYF,TGCGCCAGCAGCTTCCCCGGTGCCTACGAGCAGTACTTC
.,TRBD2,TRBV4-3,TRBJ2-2,CASSQVRGGGTGELFF,TGCGCCAGCAGCCAAGTTCGGGGGGGCGGCACCGGGGAGCTGTTTTTT
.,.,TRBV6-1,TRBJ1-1,CATRNARWDTEAFF,TGTGCCACCCGGAACGCCAGGTGGGACACTGAAGCTTTCTTT
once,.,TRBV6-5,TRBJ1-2,CASSYVGGGYTF,TGTGCCAGCAGTTACGTCGGGGGTGGCTACACCTTC
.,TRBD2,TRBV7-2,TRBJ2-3,CASSLGLATDTQYF,TGTGCCAGCAGCTTAGGACTAGCCACAGATACGCAGTATTTT
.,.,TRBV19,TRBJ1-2,CASSTQTRPNYGYTF,TGTGCCAGTAGTACCCAGACACGACCTAACTATGGCTACACCTTC
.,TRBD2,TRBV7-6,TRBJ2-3,CASSSRGGPTDTQYF,TGTGCCAGCAGCTCTCGCGGGGGGCCCACAGATACGCAGTATTTT